This T cell receptor (beta chain) was observed in a study of cytomegalovirus exposure and HLA in healthy donors (dated by TCRdb to 2017 to 2019). Concerning the study at large: An earlier analysis of approximately 640 of the donors reported roughly 300 Gb of sequence data and more than 90 million unique TCR beta sequences from about 200 million T cells. The number of donors typed differed by locus, with 629-630 for A, B, C, DRB1 and DQB1, roughly 520 for DQA1, 600 to 610 for DPA1, and around 450 for DPB1. In addition to the first cohort of 500 to 850 subjects, a separate validation cohort of under 150 different subjects was used. The T cell repertoires of under 700 subjects were profiled by immunosequencing and related to cytomegalovirus serostatus. Roughly five DR-DQ haplotypes were handled as single units for association and clustering because linkage in the cohort was strong. A later analysis re-analyzed previously published TCR beta repertoires from several hundred donors and added high-resolution HLA genotyping to study TCR occurrence patterns. Every discovery cohort repertoire had been produced on one sequencing platform. Class I and class II HLA loci were covered by the typing at four-digit resolution. A later genetic analysis took genome-wide SNP genotypes for about 55% of the 666 donors and used that subset as a discovery cohort. An earlier analysis of around 580 of the donors used high-throughput TCR beta sequencing to judge whether each TCR beta V gene segment behaved as functional or pseudogenic. About 280 gigabases of sequencing data and tens of millions of unique TCR sequences made up an early release that covered 500 to 700 HLA-typed donors. To predict cytomegalovirus infection status, the study combined high-throughput TCR immunosequencing, statistical association of individual TCRs with disease status, and machine learning. The study was designed to test whether signatures of past pathogen exposure could be identified by cataloging public T cell receptors. In the later analysis, no new phenotypic data were used to find candidate immune exposures; instead, reliance was placed on TCR beta sequences and their occurrence across donors. Donor age, sex, ethnicity and CMV serostatus were compiled together with the repertoire data. Among 398 genotyped donors of the cohort, an average of approximately 230,000 unique TCR beta nucleotide sequences were sequenced per donor, roughly 20% of them non-productive. Of the 300 to 400 genotyped donors, 81% fell in the genetic ancestry cluster associated with self-reported Caucasian donors.

Paper-wide results and their limitations: According to the authors, the approach could potentially be generalized to other disease states and immunological phenotypes. Because some donors lacked HLA typing at each locus, the association tests relied only on the typed subset. When HLA alleles, especially DR and DQ, strongly co-occurred, attributing TCR associations to individual alleles was difficult. In a later analysis, TCR association rates were found to vary across HLA loci, with the most associated TCRs seen for DRB1 alleles and the fewest for HLA-C alleles. While some public TCRs were present in many individuals, most TCR sequences turned up only very rarely across donors. Cytomegalovirus status was reported to be diagnosed by the classifier with high specificity and sensitivity in both the original and validation cohorts. In a later analysis, most CMV-associated TCR beta chains were found to appear HLA-restricted, with HLA associations seemingly driven largely by CMV exposure. Roughly uniform sequencing depth across donors was assumed in presence/absence analyses, although this assumption may not hold. Linkage disequilibrium might explain the correlated functional status among segregating V segments, but an unknown experimental factor could not be excluded. A cluster of highly shared sequence variants was judged likely to represent a technical artifact of the sequencing pipeline. A further reported finding was that TCR beta sequences accurately predicted the HLA-A and HLA-B alleles for most subjects in the first cohort. In a later genetic analysis, a missense DCLRE1C variant was associated with V-gene and J-gene trimming of TCR beta chains, and the association was replicated in an independent cohort. Because counts were too low, approximately 18 rarely observed V segments, including chromosome 9 orphons, were excluded from the earlier analysis of 587 of the donors. The study listed 150 to 200 TCR beta chains as associated with cytomegalovirus. A later analysis reported that several top co-occurrence clusters appeared linked to parvovirus B19, influenza, CMV and Epstein-Barr virus. An earlier analysis of approximately 600 of the donors showed that most TCR beta V segments appeared in productive rearrangements either about 87% or about 30% of the time, which broadly matched IMGT annotations. The cohort was sequenced for TCR beta chains only, and without alpha or paired-chain data the features that could be detected were limited. Compared with equally common non-associated chains, HLA-associated TCR beta chains in a later analysis were more clonally expanded and had lower generation probabilities. In a later analysis, 15,000 to 20,000 TCR beta sequences were associated with specific HLA alleles at a false discovery rate of 0.05. CMV serostatus was the only immune exposure information available for the cohort. Compared with the roughly 670-donor mean, donors in an Asian-associated ancestry cluster had fewer N-insertions in productive TCRs, according to a later genetic analysis. In vitro tests confirmed that three of the cytomegalovirus-associated TCR beta chains recognize cytomegalovirus antigens.

The library was produced with the immunoSEQ multiplex PCR assay. A mixture of 60 forward primers for TCR Vbeta segments and 13 reverse primers for TCR Jbeta segments was used in the multiplex PCR. Amplification of the CDR3 region of rearranged TCR beta genes was performed with a multiplex PCR assay on genomic DNA. The amplified TCR beta libraries were sequenced on the Illumina HiSeq System as 87-base-pair reads. The study's processing was this. In a later analysis, some 80 million unique TCR beta chains were counted across the roughly 670 repertoires, and around 10 million of these chains were shared by at least two donors. Raw reads were error-corrected and collapsed into unique sequences by a nearest-neighbor algorithm in which closely related sequences were merged to remove PCR and sequencing errors. To assign V, D and J gene segments, CDR3 sequences were aligned to IMGT reference sequences. For a sequence to be retained, a match of at least six nucleotides to both a V gene segment and a J gene segment was required. A rearrangement counted as productive if the CDR3 had no stop codons and remained in frame with V and J, and every other rearrangement counted as non-productive. CDR3 was defined according to IMGT convention as the region running from the second conserved V-encoded cysteine to the conserved J-encoded phenylalanine. In an earlier analysis of more than 550 of the donors, sequences lacking an unambiguous match to a single V gene segment were excluded. In an earlier analysis of approximately 590 of the donors, V segments were called functional above 56.7% productive rearrangements and were called segregating when the between-donor standard deviation exceeded 5%. A statistical classification framework was built for diagnosing cytomegalovirus status from the catalog of TCR beta chain sequences. In a later analysis, TCR nucleotide sequences were compared against IMGT/GENE-DB human TR gene sequences so that V and J genes could be assigned. Using the TCRdist pipeline, a later analysis assigned CDR3 sequences along with most-parsimonious VDJ recombination scenarios. In a later analysis, every TCR beta chain was defined by the combination of its CDR3 amino acid sequence and its V-gene family, and reads without a unique V-gene family were dropped. As a way to deal with suspected cross-contamination and a sequencing artifact, a later analysis dropped 592 nucleotide sequences that were highly shared and had low generation probability. In a later analysis, a clonal expansion index was calculated for each public chain from normalized within-repertoire ranks of inferred template counts. In a later analysis, generation probabilities were computed with a VDJ recombination model fitted to out-of-frame rearrangements, and the resulting probabilities were checked against IGoR. Hypergeometric tests were used in a later analysis to score TCR-TCR, TCR-HLA and TCR-CMV co-occurrence, with a repertoire-size bias correction applied to the TCR pairs. In a later analysis, false discovery rates were estimated by permuting HLA or CMV assignments 20 times. In a later analysis, co-occurring TCRs were grouped with DBSCAN, and TCRdist sequence similarity was added when clustering was performed within HLA-allele-positive subsets. Repertoires with fewer than 30,000 or more than 120,000 public chains, plus five repertoires with anomalous nucleotide sharing, were excluded from co-occurrence clustering. As stored in TCRdb, this immuneACCESS dataset retains in-frame rearrangements with V and J assigned. A fraction of the clones does not appear; measured against another copy, unresolved V genes explain less than half of the discrepancy, and the remainder lacks a known reason. That table supplies the V and J calls and clone size; D and trimming were determined from the DNA. This sample gives around 170,000 clones in total; roughly 71% of them show up just once. The ten largest clonotypes hold approximately 1.4% of the sample.

The cohort comprised approximately 700 healthy bone marrow donors. At the time of sampling, all cohort members were nominally healthy, though unrecorded immune exposures were likely present. The donor was CMV seronegative and was included in the group of around 320 seronegative cohort members. Each donor provided a peripheral blood sample, and peripheral blood mononuclear cells were used for TCR beta sequencing. The Qiagen DNeasy Blood Extraction Kit was used to extract genomic DNA from the blood cell samples. Worth noting for this clone: Its antigen is still unknown. Per-nucleotide qualities are absent, and no much larger clonotype sits a single base away.

This TCR derives from a girl aged 10 to 17 in good health and CMV-seronegative. The sample taken for sequencing was PBMCs.

The CDR3 has the sequence CASSFYTGRTDGYTF. At the DNA level, the sequence is TGTGCCAGCAGCTTTTATACGGGGAGGACGGATGGCTACACCTTC. The chain is encoded by TRBV5-4 joined to TRBJ1-2, with the D segment identity uncertain. Trimming removed 2 bases from V and 6 bases from J, leaving 17 bases between the germline ends. CDR1 and CDR2, looked up from the germline V gene (reference sequence), are SGHNT and YYREEE. The CDR3 contains 15 residues, cysteine and phenylalanine counted. Just CDR3 DNA is preserved here, 45 bases in frame from base 1.